This T cell receptor beta chain was recovered during a study of Ad26.COV2.S vaccination and SARS-CoV-2 variants. About the research overall: The donor belonged to the COV1001 Ad26.COV2.S trial arm.

TCRdb's table, derived via immunoSEQ multiplex PCR, lists solely in-frame clones and lacks some. This table holds approximately 410,000 clones, around 89% found once. Sample treatment: some 20 received Ad26.COV2.S at low or high dose, single or two shots; a few received placebo; per-sample allocation not given. Samples analyzed were those drawn on day 63 after the first vaccine or placebo injection. This CDR3 spans 13 amino acids. Per the germline V gene, CDR1 is SGHNT and CDR2 is YENEEA. The V and J ends lost 5 bases and 9 bases respectively, with 14 bases between them. This sample comprised peripheral blood, obtained in a trial of Ad26.COV2.S vaccine versus placebo. The TCR originated in a person between 18 and 59 years old who received the Ad26.COV2.S COVID-19 vaccine or a placebo. The genes are TRBV11-3 and TRBJ2-1; weak D call: TRBD2 (6 bases). The CDR3 DNA follows: TGTGCCAGCAGCGCCGAGGGGCGGGGTGAGCAGTTCTTC. It is translated as CASSAEGRGEQFF.